This paragraph reports one TCR beta chain. Specified time point: baseline, week 1 (first vaccination visit). The treatment denotes: pre-vaccination baseline after standard-of-care therapy. This entry belongs to a study of a mutant IDH1 vaccine in newly diagnosed glioma. From germline, CDR1 is SNHLY and CDR2 FYNNEI. There are 17 residues in the CDR3. V lost 7 bases and J lost 0; bases outside the gene matches: 10. Clones were read by immunoSEQ multiplex PCR, and TCRdb kept only the in-frame ones, dropping some. The sample has tens of thousands of clones; about four fifths are singletons. The specimen comprised PBMCs, sampled from a glioma patient treated with radiotherapy, temozolomide or both. This sequence originates from a woman aged 50 to 65 with glioma. J is TRBJ1-3 and V is TRBV2; 9 bases are shared with TRBD1. CDR3 sequence: CASKGQGILFSGNTIYF. The CDR3 DNA follows: TGTGCCAGCAAAGGACAGGGGATCCTTTTCTCTGGAAACACCATATATTTT.